The clone carrying this T cell receptor beta chain was counted only a few times. Antigen specificity is unknown. The junction does not match germline at one end; this may be a read error. The data stem from a study of regulatory T cells in long-lasting Graves disease. This CDR3 region has 16 residues. Germline V gives CDR1 MNHNS, CDR2 SASEGT. Relying on iRepertoire HTBI primers and Arm-PCR of CDR3 regions, the team built TCR beta libraries. As handled by the study authors: The samples yielded fewer than 75 TRBV and around 14 TRBJ segments. TCRdb itself ran the multiplex PCR reads through MiXCR, one entry per CDR3 protein. For this entry, the V and J calls and clone size follow TCRdb and not the study's own pipeline. The data contain about 320,000 distinct CDR3 sequences, about a sixth of them singletons. Study-level findings and limits: Persistent disease preferred TRBV28, TRBJ1-2 and TRBJ2-5; new disease, TRBV20-1 and TRBJ2-1.

Time point indicated: newly diagnosed GD, antithyroid drugs for less than 3 months. PBMCs were the source of the RNA used for TCR sequencing. Blood from the periphery, approximately 8.5 milliliters in all, was drawn into EDTA tubes. This TCR was recovered from a female donor with Graves disease. The chain carries TRBV6-1 and TRBJ2-1; perhaps TRBD2 as D (6 bases). Sample: peripheral blood mononuclear cells (PBMCs), taken at new diagnosis, from a patient treated with antithyroid drugs. CDR3 sequence: CASSSSTRGFYNEQLF. For the CDR3, the DNA is TGTGCCAGCAGCTCTTCTACACGGGGGTTCTACAATGAGCAGCTCTTC.